The entry that follows covers one T cell receptor beta chain sequence. As yet, its antigen is unknown. Profiled with immunoSEQ multiplex PCR; TCRdb holds only in-frame clones, not every one. Of about 170,000 clones in the sample, approximately 96% were seen once. The germline gives CDR1 GTSNPN, CDR2 SVGIG (reference sequence). V was shortened by 3 bases and J by 0 bases, with 20 bases between the two germline ends. The CDR3 length is 17 residues. This entry comes from a study of cytomegalovirus exposure and HLA in healthy donors. Study findings and constraints: There were some public TCRs occurring in many donors, but most TCR sequences were rare. Subsequent analysis revealed that first-cohort TCR clusters tended to co-occur in the roughly 120 validation repertoires.

The chain is built from TRBV30 and TRBJ1-1; a weak D match, TRBD1 (5 bases). Material for sequencing was PBMCs. The origin of this receptor is a woman under 30 in good health and CMV-seronegative. In nucleotides, the CDR3 is TGTGCCTGGAGCCCCCCCCCGGCAGGGCCTATGAACACTGAAGCTTTCTTT. Its translation is CAWSPPPAGPMNTEAFF.